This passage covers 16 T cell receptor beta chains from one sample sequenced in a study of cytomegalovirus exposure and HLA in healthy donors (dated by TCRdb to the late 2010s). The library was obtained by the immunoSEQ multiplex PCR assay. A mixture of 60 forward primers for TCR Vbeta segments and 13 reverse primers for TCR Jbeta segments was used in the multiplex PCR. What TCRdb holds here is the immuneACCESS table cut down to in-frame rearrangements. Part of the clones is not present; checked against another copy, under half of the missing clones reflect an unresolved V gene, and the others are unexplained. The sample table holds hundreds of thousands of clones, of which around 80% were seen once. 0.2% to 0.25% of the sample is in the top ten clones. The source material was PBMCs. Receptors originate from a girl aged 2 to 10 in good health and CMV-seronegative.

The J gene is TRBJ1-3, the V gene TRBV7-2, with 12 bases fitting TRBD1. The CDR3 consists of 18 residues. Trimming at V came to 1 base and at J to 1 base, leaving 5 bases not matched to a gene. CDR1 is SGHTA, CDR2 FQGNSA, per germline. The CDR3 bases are TGTGCCAGCAGCTTAGGGGACAGGGGGCGTATGTCTGGAAACACCATATATTTT. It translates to CASSLGDRGRMSGNTIYF.

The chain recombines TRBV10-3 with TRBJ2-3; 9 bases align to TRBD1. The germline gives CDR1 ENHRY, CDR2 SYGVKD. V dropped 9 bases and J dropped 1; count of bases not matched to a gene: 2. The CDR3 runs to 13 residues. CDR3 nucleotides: TGTGCCATTAGGACAGGGGGCACAGATACGCAGTATTTT. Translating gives CAIRTGGTDTQYF.

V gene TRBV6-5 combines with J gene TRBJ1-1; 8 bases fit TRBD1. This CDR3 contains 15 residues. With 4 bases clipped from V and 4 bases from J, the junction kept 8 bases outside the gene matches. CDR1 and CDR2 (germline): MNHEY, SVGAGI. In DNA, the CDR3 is TGTGCCAGCAGTTCCTTTACAGGGGGTCCCACTGAAGCTTTCTTT. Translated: CASSSFTGGPTEAFF.

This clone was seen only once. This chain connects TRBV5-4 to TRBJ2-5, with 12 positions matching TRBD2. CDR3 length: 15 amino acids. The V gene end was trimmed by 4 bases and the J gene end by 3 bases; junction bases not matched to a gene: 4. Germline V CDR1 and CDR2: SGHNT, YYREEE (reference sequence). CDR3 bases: TGTGCCAGCAGCCACCGACTAGCGGGAGAAGAGACCCAGTACTTC. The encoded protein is CASSHRLAGEETQYF.

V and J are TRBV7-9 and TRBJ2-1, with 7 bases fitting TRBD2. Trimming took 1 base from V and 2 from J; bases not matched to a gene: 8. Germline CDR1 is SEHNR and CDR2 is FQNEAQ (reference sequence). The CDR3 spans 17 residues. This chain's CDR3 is CASSLVWGGEAYNEQFF. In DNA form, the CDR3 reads TGTGCCAGCAGCTTAGTGTGGGGGGGAGAGGCCTACAATGAGCAGTTCTTC.

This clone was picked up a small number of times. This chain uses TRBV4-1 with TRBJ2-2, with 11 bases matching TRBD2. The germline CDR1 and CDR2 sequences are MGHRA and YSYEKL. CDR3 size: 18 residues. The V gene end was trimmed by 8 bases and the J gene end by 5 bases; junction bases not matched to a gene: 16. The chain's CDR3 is CASRRGFSGRAGTGELFF. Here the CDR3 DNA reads TGCGCCAGCCGGCGGGGGTTTAGCGGGAGGGCCGGAACCGGGGAGCTGTTTTTT.

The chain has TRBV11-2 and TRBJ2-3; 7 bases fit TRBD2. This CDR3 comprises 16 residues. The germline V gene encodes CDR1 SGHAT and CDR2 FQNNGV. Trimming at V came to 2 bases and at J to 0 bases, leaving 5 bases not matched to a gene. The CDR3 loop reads CASSLSPSGSTDTQYF. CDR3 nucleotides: TGTGCCAGCAGCTTATCGCCTAGCGGAAGCACAGATACGCAGTATTTT.

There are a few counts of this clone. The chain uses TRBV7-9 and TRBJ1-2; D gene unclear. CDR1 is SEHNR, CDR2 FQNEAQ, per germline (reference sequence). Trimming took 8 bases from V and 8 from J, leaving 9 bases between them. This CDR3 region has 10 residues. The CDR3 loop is CASRAGGYTF. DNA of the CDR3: TGTGCCAGCCGCGCCGGGGGCTACACCTTC.

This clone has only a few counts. The CDR3 DNA sequence: TGTGCCAGTAGTATGGGGACAGGGGCTACCTACGAGCAGTACTTC. Translation: CASSMGTGATYEQYF. This chain uses TRBV19 with TRBJ2-7; 10 nucleotides agree with TRBD1. The V gene's germline CDR1 is LNHDA and CDR2 SQIVND (reference sequence). The V segment lost 3 bases and the J segment 2 bases; nucleotides outside the gene matches: 4. The CDR3 length is 15 residues.

In nucleotides, the CDR3 is TGCGCCAGCAGCCAAGCCTACCCGGACAGGGGCGGGGGACAGCCCCAGCATTTT. It encodes CASSQAYPDRGGGQPQHF. The rearrangement uses TRBV4-1 and TRBJ1-5; 9 bases align to TRBD1. Germline V gives CDR1 MGHRA, CDR2 YSYEKL. Trimming removed 1 base from V and 7 bases from J; junction bases left unmatched: 14. The CDR3 extends over 18 amino acids.

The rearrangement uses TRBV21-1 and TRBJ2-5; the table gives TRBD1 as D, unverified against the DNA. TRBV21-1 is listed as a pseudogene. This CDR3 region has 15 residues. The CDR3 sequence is CASSNARAVQETQYF. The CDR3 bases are TGTGCCAGCAGCAATGCCAGGGCCGTCCAAGAGACCCAGTACTTC.

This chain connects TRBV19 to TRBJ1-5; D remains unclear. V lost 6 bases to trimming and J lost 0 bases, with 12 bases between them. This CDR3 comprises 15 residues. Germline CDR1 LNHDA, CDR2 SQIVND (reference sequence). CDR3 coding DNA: TGTGCCAGTAGCCCGCTGACTATTAGCAATCAGCCCCAGCATTTT. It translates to CASSPLTISNQPQHF.

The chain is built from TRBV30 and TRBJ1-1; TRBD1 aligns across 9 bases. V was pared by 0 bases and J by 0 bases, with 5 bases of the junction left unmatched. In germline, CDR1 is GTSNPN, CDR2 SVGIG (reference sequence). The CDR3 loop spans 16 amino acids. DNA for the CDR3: TGTGCCTGGAGTGTACCACAGGGGGCAATGAACACTGAAGCTTTCTTT. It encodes CAWSVPQGAMNTEAFF.

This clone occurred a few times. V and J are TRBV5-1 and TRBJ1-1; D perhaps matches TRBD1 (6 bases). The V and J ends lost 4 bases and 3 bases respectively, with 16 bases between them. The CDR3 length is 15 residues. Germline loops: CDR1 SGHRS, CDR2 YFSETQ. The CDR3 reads CASSTSQGGYTEAFF. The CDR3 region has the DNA TGCGCCAGCAGCACCTCACAGGGCGGGTACACTGAAGCTTTCTTT.

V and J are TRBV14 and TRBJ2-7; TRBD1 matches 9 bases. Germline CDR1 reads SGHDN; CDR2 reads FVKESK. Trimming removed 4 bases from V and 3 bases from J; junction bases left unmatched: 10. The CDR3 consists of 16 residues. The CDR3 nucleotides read TGTGCCAGCAGCCCGGGAGAACAGGGGGCCCTCTACGAGCAGTACTTC. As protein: CASSPGEQGALYEQYF. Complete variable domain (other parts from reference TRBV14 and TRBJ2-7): EAGVTQFPSHSVIEKGQTVTLRCDPISGHDNLYWYRRVMGKEIKFLLHFVKESKQDESGMPNNRFLAERTGGTYSTLKVQPAELEDSGVYFCASSPGEQGALYEQYFGPGTRLTVT.

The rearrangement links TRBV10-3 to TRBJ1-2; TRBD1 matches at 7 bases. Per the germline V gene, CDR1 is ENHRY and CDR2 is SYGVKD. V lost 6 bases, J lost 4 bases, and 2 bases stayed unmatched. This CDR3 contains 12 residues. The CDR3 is CAISRDSYGYTF. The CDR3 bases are TGTGCCATCAGCCGGGACAGCTATGGCTACACCTTC.